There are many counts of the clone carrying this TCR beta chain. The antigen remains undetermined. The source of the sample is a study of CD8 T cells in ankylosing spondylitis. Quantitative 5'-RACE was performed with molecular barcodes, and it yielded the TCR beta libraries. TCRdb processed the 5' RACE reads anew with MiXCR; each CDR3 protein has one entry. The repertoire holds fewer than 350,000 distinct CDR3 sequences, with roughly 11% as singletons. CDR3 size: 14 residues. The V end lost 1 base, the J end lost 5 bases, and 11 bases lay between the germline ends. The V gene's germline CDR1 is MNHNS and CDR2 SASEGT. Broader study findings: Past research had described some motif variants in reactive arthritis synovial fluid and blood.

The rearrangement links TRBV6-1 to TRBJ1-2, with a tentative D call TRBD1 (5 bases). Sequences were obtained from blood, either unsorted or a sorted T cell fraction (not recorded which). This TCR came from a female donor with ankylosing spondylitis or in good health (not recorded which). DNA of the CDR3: TGTGCCAGCAGTGAAGGAGACAGATGGTATGGCTACACCTTC. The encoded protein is CASSEGDRWYGYTF.